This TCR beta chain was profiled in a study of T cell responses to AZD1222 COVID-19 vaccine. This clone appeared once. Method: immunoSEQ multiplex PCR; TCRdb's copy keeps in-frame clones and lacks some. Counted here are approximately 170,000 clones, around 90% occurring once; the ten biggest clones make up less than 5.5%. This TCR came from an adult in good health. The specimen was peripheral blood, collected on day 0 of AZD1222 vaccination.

The CDR3 loop reads CASSQVSVATNEKLFF. The CDR3 DNA is TGTGCCAGCAGCCAAGTTTCCGTTGCAACTAATGAAAAACTGTTTTTT. The chain recombines TRBV4-2 with TRBJ1-4, with no clear D. Germline values: CDR1 LGHNA, CDR2 YNFKEQ. The CDR3 spans 16 residues. Trimming took 1 base from V and 0 from J, leaving 9 bases between them.